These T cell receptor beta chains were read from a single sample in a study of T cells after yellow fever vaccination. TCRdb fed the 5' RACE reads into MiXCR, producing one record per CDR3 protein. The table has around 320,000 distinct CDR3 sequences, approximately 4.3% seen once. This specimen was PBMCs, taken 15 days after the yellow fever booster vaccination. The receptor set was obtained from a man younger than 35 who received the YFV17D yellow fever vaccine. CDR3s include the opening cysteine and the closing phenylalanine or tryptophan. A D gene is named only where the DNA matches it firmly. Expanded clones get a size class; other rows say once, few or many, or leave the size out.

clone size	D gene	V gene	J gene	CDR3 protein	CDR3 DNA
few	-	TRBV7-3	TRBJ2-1	CASSPRPDSHEQFF	TGTGCCAGCAGCCCCCGGCCAGACAGCCATGAGCAGTTCTTC
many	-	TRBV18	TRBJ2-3	CASSPPQVYGTQYF	TGTGCCAGCTCACCACCGCAGGTTTACGGTACGCAGTATTTT
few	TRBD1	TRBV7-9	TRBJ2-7	CASSPYRGIENYEQYF	TGTGCCAGCAGCCCGTACAGGGGAATCGAAAACTACGAGCAGTACTTC
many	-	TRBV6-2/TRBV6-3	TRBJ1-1	CASSYPPRTEAFF	TGTGCCAGCAGTTACCCACCCCGGACAGAAGCTTTCTTT
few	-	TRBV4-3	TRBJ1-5	CASSQDQGSGQPQHF	TGCGCCAGCAGCCAAGATCAGGGATCGGGCCAGCCCCAGCATTTT
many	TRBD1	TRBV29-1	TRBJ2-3	CSVGWGSGQSTSTDTQYF	TGCAGCGTGGGATGGGGTTCGGGACAGTCTACTAGCACAGATACGCAGTATTTT
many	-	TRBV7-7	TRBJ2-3	CASSLTAGDTQYF	TGTGCCAGCAGCTTAACGGCGGGGGATACGCAGTATTTT
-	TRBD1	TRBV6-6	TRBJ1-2	CASLGGTDYGYTF	TGTGCCAGCTTAGGAGGGACAGACTATGGCTACACCTTC
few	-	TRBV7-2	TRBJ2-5	CASSLDVGGLQETQYF	TGTGCCAGCAGCTTAGATGTGGGGGGGCTTCAAGAGACCCAGTACTTC
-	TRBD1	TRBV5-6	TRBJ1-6	CASSRYRGASPLHF	TGTGCCAGCAGCCGCTACAGGGGCGCCTCACCCCTCCACTTT
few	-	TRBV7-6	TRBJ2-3	CASSRLLPGSIASTDTQYF	TGTGCCAGCAGCCGCCTCCTGCCGGGGAGTATTGCTAGCACAGATACGCAGTATTTT
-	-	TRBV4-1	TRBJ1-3	CASSQDSSSGNTIYF	TGCGCCAGCAGCCAGGACTCAAGCTCTGGAAACACCATATATTTT
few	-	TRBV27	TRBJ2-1	CASKVQGSSKGSGEQFF	TGTGCCAGCAAAGTCCAGGGTTCTTCAAAGGGGAGCGGTGAGCAGTTCTTC
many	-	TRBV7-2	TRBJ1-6	CASSLPDRSPLHF	TGTGCCAGCAGCTTACCTGATCGTTCACCCCTCCACTTT
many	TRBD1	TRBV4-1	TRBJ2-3	CAEIPPDRVWNTQYF	TGCGCAGAGATTCCCCCGGACAGGGTCTGGAATACGCAGTATTTT
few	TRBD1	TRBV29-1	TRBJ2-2	CSVVSGTGYTGELFF	TGCAGCGTTGTATCCGGGACAGGGTACACCGGGGAGCTGTTTTTT
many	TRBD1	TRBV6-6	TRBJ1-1	CASSSADRGDTEAFF	TGTGCCAGCAGTTCCGCGGACAGGGGGGACACTGAAGCTTTCTTT
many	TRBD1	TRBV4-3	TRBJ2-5	CASSLLGQGQETQYF	TGCGCCAGCAGCCTCCTCGGACAGGGCCAAGAGACCCAGTACTTC
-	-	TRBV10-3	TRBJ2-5	CAISGDPEGETQYF	TGTGCCATCAGTGGGGACCCGGAAGGAGAGACCCAGTACTTC
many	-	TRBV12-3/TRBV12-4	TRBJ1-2	CASSFTRDYGYTF	TGTGCCAGCAGTTTCACCAGGGACTATGGCTACACCTTC
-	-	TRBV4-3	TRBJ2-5	CASSQDREETQYF	TGCGCCAGCAGCCAAGACCGCGAAGAGACCCAGTACTTC
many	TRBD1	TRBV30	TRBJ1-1	CAWYRGRVNTEAFF	TGTGCCTGGTACAGGGGGCGGGTGAACACTGAAGCTTTCTTT
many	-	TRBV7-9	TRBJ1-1	CASSSLGALNTEAFF	TGTGCCAGCAGCTCGCTGGGGGCCCTGAACACTGAAGCTTTCTTT
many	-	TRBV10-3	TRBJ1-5	CAISGVGRNNQPQHF	TGTGCCATCAGTGGAGTAGGCCGCAATAATCAGCCCCAGCATTTT
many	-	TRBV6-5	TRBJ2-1	CATSTGSSYNEQFF	TGTGCCACCTCGACAGGAAGCTCCTACAATGAGCAGTTCTTC
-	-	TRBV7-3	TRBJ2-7	CASSLGGGGDEQYF	TGTGCCAGCAGCCTCGGAGGGGGCGGGGACGAGCAGTACTTC
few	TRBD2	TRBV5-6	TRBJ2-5	CASSLAQRGGRQTQYF	TGTGCCAGCAGCTTGGCTCAACGGGGGGGCCGTCAGACCCAGTACTTC
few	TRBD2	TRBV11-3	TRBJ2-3	CASSFGRPGDTQYF	TGTGCCAGCAGCTTCGGGAGGCCCGGAGATACGCAGTATTTT
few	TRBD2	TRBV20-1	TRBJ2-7	CSARGRGDEQYF	TGCAGTGCTAGAGGTCGGGGGGACGAGCAGTACTTC